A single T cell receptor (beta chain) is shown here with its context. Its antigen is as yet unknown. With 60 Vbeta and 13 Jbeta primers, the PCR was carried out. The data were produced by immunoSEQ multiplex PCR, yet TCRdb's version contains in-frame clones alone and is incomplete. The repertoire shows 75,000 to 90,000 clones; the top ten hold 1.4% to 1.5%. This CDR3 has 11 residues. Germline V gene lookup returns CDR1 SQVTM and CDR2 ANQGSEA. The V and J ends lost 4 bases and 6 bases respectively, with 9 bases between them. The entry originates in a study of cytomegalovirus exposure and HLA in healthy donors. The donors were healthy bone marrow donors. Points from the study as a whole: It was reported that TCR beta sequences correctly inferred the HLA-A and HLA-B alleles for most subjects. There were 150 to 200 TCR beta chains listed as cytomegalovirus-associated.

This rearrangement joins TRBV29-1 to TRBJ1-2; the D is unclear. The sequencing sample was made of PBMCs. The receptor's source is a woman aged 55-70 years in good health and CMV-seronegative. As DNA, the CDR3 is TGCAGCGTTGGGGAGGGAAATGGCTACACCTTC. This codes for CSVGEGNGYTF.